The 26 T cell receptor beta chains below come from one sample, sequenced in a study of CXCR3-negative and CXCR3-positive naive CD8 T cells. Their antigens remain unidentified. Findings of the study overall: CXCR3-negative naive cells had less hydrophobic TRB CDR3s than did CXCR3-positive naive cells.

The TRB cDNA libraries were prepared by 5' RACE with UMI labels. Each CDR3 protein gets one entry in TCRdb, which reprocessed the 5' RACE reads and gives no DNA. The sample holds under 150,000 distinct CDR3 sequences. What was sequenced was naive CXCR3+ CD8+ T cells from blood. Indicated subset: CD45RO-CCR7+CD27+CD95- naive CD8+ T cells expressing CXCR3 (TNR3+). The receptors were gathered from a human donor in good health. Some clones in this sample may be carry-over from other donors' samples.

This sequence joins TRBV13 and TRBJ2-1. Germline V lookup: CDR1 PRHDT, CDR2 FYEKMQ (reference sequence). The CDR3 contains 14 residues. The CDR3 protein is CASSLGWGDNEQFF.

The rearrangement uses TRBV11-3 and TRBJ2-5; TCRdb names TRBD2, which stays unverified in the absence of DNA. The CDR3 extends over 15 amino acids. Germline V lookup: CDR1 SGHNT, CDR2 YENEEA. CDR3 protein: CASSGTSGRFWSQYF.

The chain recombines TRBV29-1 with TRBJ2-7; with no DNA, the TCRdb D assignment of TRBD1 cannot be verified. The CDR3 has 12 residues. Germline CDR1 reads SQVTM; CDR2 reads ANQGSEA. The CDR3 reads CSGGTGEAEQYF.

The chain combines TRBV9 with TRBJ2-3; the D call of TRBD2 rests on TCRdb alone, since no DNA is present to check it. The CDR3 covers 16 residues. Germline loops: CDR1 SGDLS, CDR2 YYNGEE. CDR3 protein: CASSVEAGPVSDTQYF.

The rearrangement links TRBV7-3 to TRBJ2-1. This CDR3 has 15 residues. Per the germline V gene, CDR1 is SGHTA and CDR2 is FQGTGA. The CDR3 loop is CTSSSPAWSANEQFF.

The chain uses TRBV11-2 and TRBJ2-1. The length of the CDR3 is 16 residues. CDR1 and CDR2 from the germline V gene are SGHAT and FQNNGV. CDR3 sequence reads: CASSLTSGVSYNEHFF.

The chain uses TRBV29-1 and TRBJ2-2; with no DNA, the TCRdb D assignment of TRBD1 cannot be verified. Per the germline V gene, CDR1 is SQVTM and CDR2 is ANQGSEA. The CDR3 spans 14 residues. This CDR3 is CSVEQGFGTGELFF.

The chain uses TRBV6-6 and TRBJ2-1. CDR3 length: 13 amino acids. Germline V gene lookup returns CDR1 MNHNY and CDR2 SVGAGI (reference sequence). CDR3 amino acids: CASSYLQESWQYF.

This chain joins TRBV20-1 and TRBJ2-7; lacking DNA, the TRBD2 call made by TCRdb goes unchecked. This CDR3 has 13 residues. Per germline, CDR1 DFQATT and CDR2 SNEGSKA (reference sequence). CDR3 region: CSAKSGKSYEQYF.

This chain connects TRBV6-5 to TRBJ2-1; TCRdb picks TRBD2, but there is no DNA to check that call. The CDR3 has 15 residues. The germline V gene encodes CDR1 MNHEY and CDR2 SVGAGI. The CDR3 here is CASSWKRGGRNEQFF.

The CDR3 here is CASSPSGRAFWNEQFF. This sequence joins TRBV18 and TRBJ2-1; the TCRdb call, TRBD2, lacks DNA for checking. From germline, CDR1 is KGHSH and CDR2 LQKENI. The CDR3 totals 16 residues.

The J gene is TRBJ2-7, the V gene TRBV20-1; the D call from TCRdb, TRBD1, cannot be confirmed without DNA. Germline CDR1 is DFQATT and CDR2 is SNEGSKA (reference sequence). CDR3 length: 16 residues. The chain's CDR3 is CSARPGQGAGGYEQYF.

The rearrangement joins TRBV13 to TRBJ2-7; TCRdb outputs TRBD1, but without DNA this stays unchecked. The CDR3 runs to 12 residues. Germline assignment: CDR1 PRHDT and CDR2 FYEKMQ (reference sequence). The CDR3 reads CAAGQGLSEPYF. Drawing the rest from reference TRBV13 and TRBJ2-7, the complete variable domain is AAGVIQSPRHLIKEKRETATLKCYPIPRHDTVYWYQQGPGQDPQFLISFYEKMQSDKGSIPDRFSAQQFSDYHSELNMSSLELGDSALYFCAAGQGLSEPYFGPGTRLTVT.

The chain employs TRBV12-3 or TRBV12-4 and TRBJ2-5; TCRdb calls TRBD2, which cannot be checked without DNA. CDR3 length equals 14 residues. The CDR3 sequence is CASRHSGGDETQYF.

The rearrangement uses TRBV20-1 and TRBJ1-2. From germline, CDR1 is DFQATT and CDR2 SNEGSKA (reference sequence). CDR3 size: 11 residues. CDR3 region: CSAYAQNGYTF.

The V gene is TRBV6-2 or TRBV6-3, the J gene TRBJ2-2; as DNA is missing, the TRBD1 call by TCRdb cannot be tested. Germline V lookup: CDR1 MNHEY, CDR2 SVGEGT. The CDR3 loop spans 17 amino acids. CDR3 protein: CASRQGDRSSNTGELFF.

The V call is TRBV10-2, the J call TRBJ2-1. This CDR3 contains 14 residues. Germline V CDR1 and CDR2: WSHSY, SAAADI. The CDR3 reads CASSESSREYEQFF.

The CDR3 region is CASSLVTVLLDTQYF. The rearrangement links TRBV7-9 to TRBJ2-3; the D gene TCRdb calls, TRBD1, cannot be checked with no DNA. The length of the CDR3 is 15 residues. Germline CDR1 SEHNR, CDR2 FQNEAQ (reference sequence).

The V gene is TRBV2, the J gene TRBJ1-1; TCRdb lists TRBD1, though no DNA is available to test this call. CDR1 and CDR2 (germline): SNHLY, FYNNEI. This CDR3 has 13 amino acids. The CDR3 loop reads CASSMRGGTEAFF.

The chain uses TRBV12-3 or TRBV12-4 and TRBJ1-4. The CDR3 length is 13 residues. CDR3 sequence reads: CASRGRTNEKLFF.

The chain links TRBV4-3 to TRBJ2-1; there is no DNA to check the TCRdb D call of TRBD1. Per the germline V gene, CDR1 is LGHNA and CDR2 is YSLEER. The CDR3 runs to 15 residues. The CDR3 spells CASSQYRGSYNEQFF.

The chain joins TRBV29-1 to TRBJ2-7; TCRdb calls TRBD2, which cannot be checked without DNA. CDR1 SQVTM and CDR2 ANQGSEA come from the germline V gene. The CDR3 contains 15 residues. The CDR3 protein is CSVEETGLGSYEQYF.

The rearrangement links TRBV29-1 to TRBJ1-1; TCRdb calls TRBD1, which cannot be checked without DNA. The CDR3 sequence is 13 residues long. The germline CDR1 and CDR2 sequences are SQVTM and ANQGSEA. The CDR3 protein is CSVETGDNTEAFF.

This chain links TRBV2 with TRBJ1-1; TCRdb selects TRBD1, and the lack of DNA leaves this call unchecked. The CDR3 sequence is 18 residues long. CDR1 is SNHLY, CDR2 FYNNEI, per germline. The chain's CDR3 is CASSEEMGAVTRDTEAFF.

The rearrangement links TRBV12-3 or TRBV12-4 to TRBJ2-1; the TCRdb call, TRBD1, lacks DNA for checking. The CDR3 loop spans 18 amino acids. The CDR3 region is CASSFQRLLRVPNNEQFF.

This sequence joins TRBV10-1 and TRBJ2-2; checking the TCRdb D call of TRBD2 is not possible without DNA. The CDR3 is made up of 17 amino acids. Looked up from germline, CDR1 is WNHNN and CDR2 is SYGVQD (reference sequence). The CDR3 reads CASSSSLLATNTGELFF.